This TCR beta chain was sequenced during a study of CD8+CD57+ T cells in acquired aplastic anemia. As for the study in general: The study obtained an average of around 2.9 ug of DNA from sorted CD4+ and CD8+ cells. Healthy CD8+ samples averaged about 10 million reads.

Germline V gene lookup returns CDR1 SGHNT and CDR2 YYREEE (reference sequence). V lost 4 bases, J lost 2 bases, and 13 bases lay in between. This CDR3 has 15 amino acids. Findings and limits, study-wide: Fewer than 30 CD8+ CDR3 sequences were shared between patients and controls. Any difference that existed in CD8+ Simpson's diversity between patients and controls was not significant.

This clonotype was found many times. Its target is unknown. Investigators profiled TCR beta VDJ and CDR3 from genomic DNA template. One entry per CDR3 protein, called by TCRdb with MiXCR from the reads. This sample has fewer than 250,000 distinct CDR3 sequences, with around 59% found just once. The specimen sequenced was sorted CD4+, CD8+, or CD8+CD57+ T cells (not recorded which) from PBMCs. This sequence was found in a human donor in good health, serving as a control. The chain combines TRBV5-4 with TRBJ2-1; no definite D call. The CDR3 bases are TGTGCCAGCAGCCGCGAATATGGGACCTACAATGAGCAGTTCTTC. It specifies CASSREYGTYNEQFF.